A selection of T cell receptor beta chains follows, all from one sample in a study of control samples from healthy donors and cancer patients. Produced via immunoSEQ multiplex PCR; TCRdb's table is partial and in-frame only. Of fewer than 250,000 clones listed, 91% were seen once; the top ten hold less than 2%. Material for sequencing was blood. The origin of the receptors is a young man in good health. The CDR3 runs from the conserved cysteine through the conserved F or W. Fields, in order: J gene, V gene, CDR3 length, clone size, D gene, CDR3 protein, CDR3 DNA. A D gene is named only where the DNA matches it firmly. The size entry is marked missing in some rows and otherwise reads once, few, many or a size class.

>TRBJ1-2|TRBV18|15|once|TRBD1
CASSPTGGANYGYTF
TGTGCCAGCTCGCCGACAGGGGGAGCTAACTATGGCTACACCTTC
>TRBJ1-2|TRBV15|17|once|TRBD1
CATSKGTGGAFSYGYTF
TGTGCCACCAGCAAGGGGACAGGGGGCGCTTTTTCCTATGGCTACACCTTC
>TRBJ1-5|TRBV6-6|11|NA|NA
CASSYAGPQHF
TGTGCCAGCAGTTACGCCGGGCCCCAGCATTTT
>TRBJ2-5|TRBV30|13|NA|TRBD2
CAWKAGGEETQYF
TGTGCCTGGAAAGCGGGGGGGGAAGAGACCCAGTACTTC
>TRBJ2-7|TRBV7-9|15|NA|NA
CASSQQGQGHYEQYF
TGTGCCAGCAGCCAACAGGGTCAGGGGCACTACGAGCAGTACTTC
>TRBJ2-1|TRBV5-1|15|NA|TRBD1
CASHERQGSYNEQFF
TGCGCCAGCCACGAACGACAGGGTTCCTACAATGAGCAGTTCTTC
>TRBJ2-7|TRBV3-1/TRBV3-2|12|NA|NA
CASSSGPREQYF
TGTGCCAGCAGCTCTGGCCCTCGCGAGCAGTACTTC
>TRBJ1-6|TRBV5-6|16|NA|TRBD1
CASSLEGAGGNSPLHF
TGTGCCAGCAGCTTGGAAGGGGCAGGGGGAAATTCACCCCTCCACTTT
>TRBJ2-1|TRBV6-5|15|NA|TRBD2
CASSSGGAGDNEQFF
TGTGCCAGCAGTTCCGGGGGGGCCGGTGACAATGAGCAGTTCTTC
>TRBJ1-2|TRBV2|15|NA|TRBD1
CASLIGQGGWGGYTF
TGTGCCAGCCTAATCGGACAGGGGGGATGGGGAGGCTACACCTTC
>TRBJ2-2|TRBV18|15|NA|NA
CASSPVRGNTGELFF
TGTGCCAGCTCCCCGGTCCGGGGGAACACCGGGGAGCTGTTTTTT
>TRBJ2-7|TRBV2|13|NA|TRBD1
CASSGQGRYEQYF
TGTGCCAGCAGTGGACAGGGAAGGTACGAGCAGTACTTC
>TRBJ2-3|TRBV3-1/TRBV3-2|12|NA|NA
CASSQVGDIHYF
TGTGCCAGCAGCCAAGTGGGGGACATCCATTATTTT
>TRBJ2-1|TRBV29-1|11|NA|TRBD1
CSVDRGIEQFF
TGCAGCGTTGACAGGGGGATTGAGCAGTTCTTC
>TRBJ1-1|TRBV5-1|14|NA|NA
CASSFGQGLGEAFF
TGCGCCAGCAGCTTCGGGCAGGGGCTGGGTGAAGCTTTCTTT
>TRBJ2-6|TRBV4-1|17|NA|NA
CASSQVVSGSGANVLTF
TGCGCCAGCAGCCAAGTTGTATCCGGGTCTGGGGCCAACGTCCTGACTTTC
>TRBJ1-2|TRBV5-1|14|NA|NA
CASSLGTATYGYTF
TGCGCCAGCAGCTTGGGGACAGCCACCTATGGCTACACCTTC
>TRBJ1-3|TRBV3-1/TRBV3-2|16|NA|NA
CASSPLGRSSGNTIYF
TGTGCCAGCAGCCCCCTAGGACGGAGCTCTGGAAACACCATATATTTT
>TRBJ1-2|TRBV21-1|14|NA|NA
CASEGPGVGHGYTF
TGTGCCAGCGAGGGACCTGGAGTTGGCCATGGCTACACCTTC
>TRBJ2-1|TRBV18|17|few|TRBD2
CASSPPASGGPGNEQFF
TGTGCCAGCTCACCACCGGCTAGCGGGGGGCCAGGCAATGAGCAGTTCTTC
>TRBJ1-5|TRBV27|16|NA|TRBD1
CASSPLDRGRDQPQHF
TGTGCCAGCAGTCCACTAGACAGGGGGCGAGATCAGCCCCAGCATTTT
>TRBJ2-2|TRBV5-1|15|once|NA
CASRGGVGQSGELFF
TGCGCCAGCCGAGGTGGGGTTGGACAGAGCGGGGAGCTGTTTTTT
>TRBJ2-3|TRBV4-1|15|NA|TRBD1
CASSYGQGGTDTQYF
TGCGCCAGCAGCTACGGACAGGGAGGCACAGATACGCAGTATTTT
>TRBJ1-5|TRBV19|15|once|NA
CASSLYRDSNQPQHF
TGTGCCAGTAGTCTCTACCGGGACAGCAATCAGCCCCAGCATTTT
>TRBJ1-2|TRBV5-1|18|NA|NA
CASSLGQSRTPRGNGYTF
TGCGCCAGCAGCTTGGGGCAAAGCAGGACACCCAGGGGCAATGGCTACACCTTC
>TRBJ1-4|TRBV5-4|17|NA|NA
CASSLRGLGPTNEKLFF
TGTGCCAGCAGCTTGAGAGGGCTTGGACCAACTAATGAAAAACTGTTTTTT
>TRBJ2-7|TRBV29-1|14|NA|TRBD2
CSVELAGFSYEQYF
TGCAGCGTTGAGCTAGCGGGGTTCTCCTACGAGCAGTACTTC
>TRBJ1-6|TRBV27|15|NA|TRBD1
CASSMNRGEESPLHF
TGTGCCAGCAGTATGAACAGGGGTGAGGAGTCACCCCTCCACTTT
>TRBJ1-6|TRBV4-1|17|NA|NA
CASSQGVQSSYNSPLHF
TGCGCCAGCAGCCAAGGAGTTCAGAGCTCCTATAATTCACCCCTCCACTTT
>TRBJ1-3|TRBV19|13|NA|NA
CATRRLSGNTIYF
TGTGCCACCCGACGGCTCTCTGGAAACACCATATATTTT
>TRBJ2-2|TRBV7-9|17|NA|TRBD2
CASSSPIAGGHTGELFF
TGTGCCAGCAGCTCCCCAATAGCGGGGGGTCACACCGGGGAGCTGTTTTTT
>TRBJ2-3|TRBV12-3/TRBV12-4|10|NA|NA
CASSLHTQYF
TGTGCCAGCAGTTTGCATACGCAGTATTTT
>TRBJ1-2|TRBV19|13|NA|NA
CASSIPGSYGYTF
TGTGCCAGTAGTATTCCGGGGAGCTATGGCTACACCTTC
>TRBJ1-6|TRBV18|13|many|NA
CASSRGNNSPLHF
TGTGCCAGCTCACGGGGAAATAATTCACCCCTCCACTTT